This entry lists 5 T cell receptor beta chains sequenced from one sample in a study of T cell responses to AZD1222 COVID-19 vaccine. Profiling relied on immunoSEQ multiplex PCR, and the TCRdb table lists in-frame clones only, not all of them. The profile covers more than 140,000 clones, with more than 70% appearing a single time and around 2% taken by the ten largest. Sample: peripheral blood, taken on day 0 of AZD1222 vaccination. Receptors originate from an adult in good health.

The chain combines TRBV2 with TRBJ2-1; D call uncertain. The CDR3 has 13 amino acids. Trimming removed 3 bases at V and 6 bases at J, with 9 bases between. Germline V lookup: CDR1 SNHLY, CDR2 FYNNEI. The CDR3 nucleotides are TGTGCCAGCAGTGAGCCAGCTCGCAATGAGCAGTTCTTC. Its translation: CASSEPARNEQFF.

The V call is TRBV7-2, the J call TRBJ2-7, with TRBD2 matching 8 bases. The CDR3 contains 14 residues. V was clipped by 5 bases and J by 3 bases; unmatched bases: 6. The V gene's germline CDR1 is SGHTA and CDR2 FQGNSA. CDR3 in DNA: TGTGCCAGCAGCCCACTTAGCGGGAACTACGAGCAGTACTTC. Translated, it gives CASSPLSGNYEQYF. Using reference TRBV7-2 and TRBJ2-7 for the parts outside the CDR3, the full variable domain is GAGVSQSPSNKVTEKGKDVELRCDPISGHTALYWYRQSLGQGLEFLIYFQGNSAPDKSGLPSDRFSAERTGGSVSTLTIQRTQQEDSAVYLCASSPLSGNYEQYFGPGTRLTVT.

This chain joins TRBV5-1 and TRBJ2-3; 7 bases align to TRBD1. V was clipped by 0 bases and J by 2 bases; unmatched bases: 6. Germline loops: CDR1 SGHRS, CDR2 YFSETQ. The CDR3 totals 16 residues. The CDR3 DNA follows: TGCGCCAGCAGCTTGGGCCGGGACAGATTCACAGATACGCAGTATTTT. It encodes CASSLGRDRFTDTQYF.

DNA for the CDR3: TGTGCCAGCAGTCCCGATCCAGGACGTGGCTACACCTTC. Translating gives CASSPDPGRGYTF. The chain links TRBV12-3 or TRBV12-4 to TRBJ1-2, with unresolved D. V was trimmed by 5 bases and J by 7 bases, leaving 14 bases between them. The CDR3 spans 13 residues.

The chain's CDR3 is CASSPAGNTEAFF. As DNA, the CDR3 is TGCGCCAGCTCCCCGGCAGGAAACACTGAAGCTTTCTTT. The genes are TRBV5-1 and TRBJ1-1; D is unresolved. The ends were cut back, 7 bases at V and 2 bases at J, with 12 bases in the middle. The germline V gene encodes CDR1 SGHRS and CDR2 YFSETQ. This CDR3 is 13 amino acids long.